This passage covers 27 T cell receptor beta chains from one sample sequenced in a study of OX40 agonist ivuxolimab in advanced cancers. Library preparation employed the immunoSEQ multiplex PCR assay. In its TCRdb copy, this immuneACCESS table keeps in-frame sequences only and misses some clones. Where compared with another copy, unresolved V genes explain less than half of these, and the others have no known cause. Counted in this sample were about 11,000 clones; around nine tenths of them appeared once. The ten largest clones capture around 31% of the sample. The starting material was CD4+ or CD8+ T cells sorted from blood, obtained in a trial of the OX40 agonist ivuxolimab. The receptor set was obtained from an adult with an advanced solid tumor such as melanoma, head and neck, liver or kidney cancer.

The chain carries TRBV28 and TRBJ2-3, with D tentatively TRBD1 or TRBD2 (12 bases each). Trimming removed 4 bases at V and 0 bases at J, with 32 bases between. The CDR3 totals 22 residues. Per germline, CDR1 MDHEN and CDR2 SYDVKM. This CDR3 is CASSWDGTGGAGTSGSTDTQYF. The CDR3 DNA reads TGTGCCAGCAGTTGGGATGGGACAGGGGGCGCCGGGACTAGCGGGAGCACAGATACGCAGTATTTT.

V is TRBV28 and J is TRBJ1-3; tentatively, D is TRBD1 (5 bases). The V gene's germline CDR1 is MDHEN and CDR2 SYDVKM. This CDR3 contains 14 residues. The ends were cut back, 3 bases at V and 2 bases at J, with 8 bases in the middle. This CDR3 reads CASSLGETGNTIYF. The CDR3 region has the DNA TGTGCCAGCAGTTTGGGGGAAACTGGAAACACCATATATTTT.

This clone has a single count. This chain links TRBV5-1 with TRBJ2-7, with D possibly being TRBD2 (6 bases). The CDR3 sequence is 16 residues long. V was clipped by 0 bases and J by 4 bases, with 17 bases between them. Looked up from germline, CDR1 is SGHRS and CDR2 is YFSETQ. This CDR3 reads CASSLGAGGLPYEQYF. The CDR3 DNA is TGCGCCAGCAGCTTGGGGGCAGGCGGACTACCGTACGAGCAGTACTTC. Based on the CDR3 plus reference TRBV5-1 and TRBJ2-7, the full variable domain is KAGVTQTPRYLIKTRGQQVTLSCSPISGHRSVSWYQQTPGQGLQFLFEYFSETQRNKGNFPGRFSGRQFSNSRSEMNVSTLELGDSALYLCASSLGAGGLPYEQYFGPGTRLTVT.

This rearrangement joins TRBV5-1 to TRBJ2-7; unclear D gene. The CDR3 is made up of 16 amino acids. The V end was cut by 0 bases, the J end by 3 bases, with 16 bases between. CDR1 and CDR2 from the germline V gene are SGHRS and YFSETQ. The CDR3 DNA is TGCGCCAGCAGCTTGGCCAAAGCGACGGTAGACTACGAGCAGTACTTC. Its translation is CASSLAKATVDYEQYF.

The chain links TRBV12-5 to TRBJ1-4; no reliable D call. Between the trimmed V and J ends, which lost 10 bases and 0 bases, there was a span of 3 bases. This CDR3 contains 11 residues. The V gene's germline CDR1 is LGHNT and CDR2 FRNRAP. The CDR3 region is CAKATNEKLFF. CDR3 in DNA: TGTGCTAAGGCAACTAATGAAAAACTGTTTTTT.

As for this clone: The limits of the CDR3 on the DNA are not certain, so only TCRdb's listed CDR3 is given. The rearrangement joins TRBV21-1 to TRBJ2-7; the table's D call TRBD2 went unverified against the DNA. TRBV21-1 is labeled a pseudogene. Both ends counted, the CDR3 spans 14 residues. Here the CDR3 reads CARNEKYCCYEQYF.

The sample holds one count of this clone. The genes are TRBV7-6 and TRBJ2-5; D is possibly TRBD1 (5 bases). CDR1 is SGHVS, CDR2 FNYEAQ, per germline. The length of the CDR3 is 13 residues. Trimming took 6 bases from V and 2 from J, leaving 10 bases between them. CDR3 protein: CASRGPDQETQYF. The CDR3 DNA reads TGTGCCAGCAGGGGGCCTGATCAAGAGACCCAGTACTTC.

The J gene is TRBJ1-6, the V gene TRBV6-1; D unresolved. This CDR3 contains 13 residues. Germline lookup yields CDR1 MNHNS and CDR2 SASEGT. V lost 3 bases and J 5 bases, leaving 5 bases between the germline ends. CDR3 in DNA: TGTGCCAGCAGTGATTCGGATAATTCACCCCTCCACTTT. This gives the protein CASSDSDNSPLHF.

This rearrangement joins TRBV6-1 to TRBJ2-5; 10 bases agree with TRBD1. CDR3 length: 14 amino acids. Germline V CDR1 and CDR2: MNHNS, SASEGT. V shed 9 bases, J shed 4 bases, and the junction held 8 bases outside the gene matches. The CDR3 coding sequence is TGTGCCAGAATCGGGACAGGGGATCTAGAGACCCAGTACTTC. Residues: CARIGTGDLETQYF.

About this clone itself: At one end, the junction sequence differs from germline, possibly due to a read error. The sample carries other DNA sequences with the same CDR3. The rearrangement links TRBV4-1 to TRBJ1-5; D call uncertain. The CDR3 covers 15 residues. Germline V gene data show CDR1 as MGHRA and CDR2 as YSYEKL. The CDR3 loop is CASSQEFYSNQPQHF. The CDR3, as DNA: TGCGCTAGCAGCCAAGAGTTCTATAGCAATCAGCCCCAGCATTTT.

V and J are TRBV19 and TRBJ2-7; D is ambiguous. The CDR3 has 14 amino acids. Germline-derived CDR1 and CDR2 are LNHDA and SQIVND (reference sequence). Trimming took off 4 bases at V and 2 bases at J, with 12 bases between the two ends. CDR3 residues: CASSTPGFTYEQYF. CDR3 DNA sequence: TGTGCCAGTAGTACCCCCGGGTTTACCTACGAGCAGTACTTC.

The rearrangement links TRBV11-2 to TRBJ2-7, with D maybe TRBD2 (6 bases). Germline assignment: CDR1 SGHAT and CDR2 FQNNGV. The V end was cut by 1 base, the J end by 2 bases, with 9 bases between. The CDR3 is 14 amino acids. The chain's CDR3 is CASSLGGGTYEQYF. The CDR3 nucleotides read TGTGCCAGCAGCTTAGGAGGAGGGACCTACGAGCAGTACTTC.

The rearrangement uses TRBV28 and TRBJ2-1, with D possibly matching TRBD2 (6 bases). Trimming stripped 6 bases from V and 5 bases from J, with 20 bases between. CDR3 length equals 16 residues. The germline CDR1 and CDR2 sequences are MDHEN and SYDVKM. The CDR3 sequence: CASSARLEPLHNEQFF. DNA of the CDR3: TGTGCCAGCAGCGCACGACTAGAACCCCTGCACAATGAGCAGTTCTTC.

J is TRBJ2-7 and V is TRBV6-5; D ambiguous. This CDR3 is built from 13 residues. CDR1 and CDR2 from the germline V gene are MNHEY and SVGAGI. V lost 0 bases, J lost 1 base, and 4 bases lay in between. CDR3 in DNA: TGTGCCAGCAGTTACTCGGGGTCCTACGAGCAGTACTTC. Its protein is CASSYSGSYEQYF.

This chain connects TRBV28 to TRBJ2-3, with 7 nucleotides matching TRBD2. Losses at the gene ends were 4 bases for V and 5 bases for J; bases not matched to a gene: 6. The CDR3 loop spans 14 amino acids. The V gene's germline CDR1 is MDHEN and CDR2 SYDVKM. The DNA of the CDR3 is TGTGCCAGCAGTTCATACAGCGGGGAAGATACGCAGTATTTT. Protein: CASSSYSGEDTQYF.

The CDR3 is CASRSGLAGLDEQFF. The CDR3, as DNA: TGTGCCAGCAGGTCGGGACTAGCGGGCTTGGATGAGCAGTTCTTC. The chain carries TRBV13 and TRBJ2-1, with 12 positions matching TRBD2. After removal of 6 bases from V and 8 bases from J, the junction contained 8 bases not matched to a gene. Germline CDR1 is PRHDT and CDR2 is FYEKMQ (reference sequence). This CDR3 has 15 residues.

The chain is built from TRBV5-1 and TRBJ1-1; D might be TRBD1 (6 bases). The CDR3 sequence is 14 residues long. CDR1 is SGHRS, CDR2 YFSETQ, per germline. V gave up 2 bases and J gave up 1 base, with 9 bases separating them. DNA of the CDR3: TGCGCCAGCAGCTTACGGACAGCGAACACTGAAGCTTTCTTT. As protein: CASSLRTANTEAFF.

The chain recombines TRBV27 with TRBJ1-2, with 7 bases matching TRBD1. V was clipped by 3 bases and J by 3 bases; unmatched bases: 7. Germline CDR1 reads MNHEY; CDR2 reads SMNVEV (reference sequence). This CDR3 comprises 15 residues. This chain's CDR3 is CASSLAGGLDYGYTF. The CDR3 DNA reads TGTGCCAGCAGTTTGGCAGGGGGATTGGACTATGGCTACACCTTC.

The chain links TRBV25-1 to TRBJ1-5, with D possibly TRBD1 on 5 matching bases. CDR3 length equals 14 residues. Germline V gene sequence: CDR1 MGHDK, CDR2 SYGVNS. The V gene lost 4 bases and the J gene lost 3 bases, with 10 bases spanning the gap. CDR3 loop: CASSVQGANQPQHF. CDR3 coding DNA: TGTGCCAGCAGTGTCCAGGGTGCCAATCAGCCCCAGCATTTT.

V is TRBV27 and J is TRBJ2-7, with D perhaps matching TRBD1 (6 bases). The V end lost 6 bases, the J end lost 2 bases, and 17 bases lay between the germline ends. There are 15 residues in the CDR3. Germline V gene sequence: CDR1 MNHEY, CDR2 SMNVEV (reference sequence). In DNA form, the CDR3 reads TGTGCCAGCAGAATCAACAGGGCACCAACCTACGAGCAGTACTTC. The encoded protein is CASRINRAPTYEQYF.

The J gene is TRBJ2-7, the V gene TRBV10-3; TRBD2 aligns across 13 bases. From germline, CDR1 is ENHRY and CDR2 SYGVKD. J gave up 0 bases and V 6 bases, and 8 bases lay outside the gene matches. This CDR3 is 17 amino acids long. The CDR3 DNA is TGTGCCATCAGCAAAAAGGGGACTAGCGGGACCTCCTACGAGCAGTACTTC. It specifies CAISKKGTSGTSYEQYF.

CDR3 region: CASSRGMTGVDGYTF. For the CDR3, the DNA is TGTGCCAGCAGCCGCGGAATGACAGGAGTCGATGGCTACACCTTC. The chain couples TRBV6-5 to TRBJ1-2, with D perhaps matching TRBD1 (6 bases). Between the trimmed V and J ends, which lost 6 bases and 6 bases, there was a span of 20 bases. This CDR3 has 15 amino acids. Germline CDR1 MNHEY, CDR2 SVGAGI.

J is TRBJ2-3 and V is TRBV6-5; D is possibly TRBD2 (5 bases). This CDR3 is 15 amino acids long. V shed 2 bases and J shed 2 bases, with 11 bases lying between them. Germline CDR1 and CDR2: MNHEY and SVGAGI. The CDR3 sequence is CASSYTPGDTDTQYF. CDR3 DNA: TGTGCCAGCAGTTACACTCCCGGGGACACAGATACGCAGTATTTT.

The chain employs TRBV7-6 and TRBJ1-1; D gene uncertain. Trimming took 0 bases from V and 5 from J, leaving 7 bases between them. This CDR3 has 13 residues. Germline lookup yields CDR1 SGHVS and CDR2 FNYEAQ. The CDR3 sequence: CASSLALFTEAFF. The CDR3 nucleotides are TGTGCCAGCAGCTTAGCGTTATTTACTGAAGCTTTCTTT.

The chain carries TRBV28 and TRBJ2-7; no definite D call. Germline V lookup: CDR1 MDHEN, CDR2 SYDVKM. CDR3 length: 15 residues. The V end was cut by 2 bases, the J end by 4 bases, with 15 bases between. The CDR3 here is CASSLPVTVLYEQYF. The CDR3 coding sequence is TGTGCCAGCAGTTTACCCGTAACGGTTCTATACGAGCAGTACTTC. The variable domain in full, completed from reference TRBV28 and TRBJ2-7, reads DVKVTQSSRYLVKRTGEKVFLECVQDMDHENMFWYRQDPGLGLRLIYFSYDVKMKEKGDIPEGYSVSREKKERFSLILESASTNQTSMYLCASSLPVTVLYEQYFGPGTRLTVT.

The J gene is TRBJ2-2, the V gene TRBV7-9; 9 bases fit TRBD2. Unmatched junction bases numbered 7, after V lost 5 bases and J lost 6 bases. This CDR3 region has 15 residues. The germline V gene has CDR1 SEHNR and CDR2 FQNEAQ (reference sequence). The CDR3 protein is CASSPLAGGPGELFF. The CDR3 DNA follows: TGTGCCAGCAGCCCCCTGGCGGGAGGGCCCGGGGAGCTGTTTTTT.

The rearrangement joins TRBV4-1 to TRBJ2-7; 10 nucleotides match TRBD2. V shed 0 bases and J 1 base; nucleotides not matched to a gene: 3. The germline V gene encodes CDR1 MGHRA and CDR2 YSYEKL. This CDR3 is 16 amino acids long. The CDR3 DNA sequence: TGCGCCAGCAGCCAAGATTGGGGACTAGCGTCCTACGAGCAGTACTTC. This encodes CASSQDWGLASYEQYF.